These 25 T cell receptor beta chains originate from one sample sequenced in a study of OX40 agonist ivuxolimab in advanced cancers. Some clones are missing from TCRdb's copy, which holds only in-frame ones; the method was immunoSEQ multiplex PCR. The sample lists about 81,000 clones; around four fifths were seen once. The source was CD4+ or CD8+ T cells sorted from blood, collected in a trial of the OX40 agonist ivuxolimab. The receptor source for this set is an adult with an advanced solid tumor such as melanoma, head and neck, liver or kidney cancer.

The V and J genes are TRBV7-2 and TRBJ2-6, with 9 bases aligning to TRBD1. V trimming: 1 base; J trimming: 2 bases; junction bases outside the gene matches: 0. The germline gives CDR1 SGHTA, CDR2 FQGNSA. The CDR3 length is 16 residues. CDR3 loop: CASSLDRGPGANVLTF. In DNA, the CDR3 is TGTGCCAGCAGCTTAGACAGGGGGCCTGGGGCCAACGTCCTGACTTTC. The full variable domain, its missing parts supplied by reference TRBV7-2 and TRBJ2-6, is GAGVSQSPSNKVTEKGKDVELRCDPISGHTALYWYRQSLGQGLEFLIYFQGNSAPDKSGLPSDRFSAERTGGSVSTLTIQRTQQEDSAVYLCASSLDRGPGANVLTFGAGSRLTVL.

V is TRBV7-8 and J is TRBJ1-5, with D tentatively TRBD1 (6 bases). V lost 3 bases to trimming and J lost 6 bases, with 12 bases between them. Germline V gives CDR1 SGHVS, CDR2 FQNEAQ. This CDR3 has 14 amino acids. The CDR3 reads CASSFGQLGQPQHF. The CDR3 DNA follows: TGTGCCAGCAGCTTCGGACAGTTAGGTCAGCCCCAGCATTTT.

V and J are TRBV5-6 and TRBJ1-1; no reliable D call. Germline CDR1 SGHDT, CDR2 YYEEEE. V was cut by 1 base and J by 7 bases, with 11 bases left in between. This CDR3 spans 13 amino acids. CDR3 residues: CASSLILLGEAFF. The CDR3 coding sequence is TGTGCCAGCAGCTTGATACTCCTGGGTGAAGCTTTCTTT.

V gene TRBV25-1 combines with J gene TRBJ2-5; a weak D match, TRBD1 (6 bases). The CDR3 runs 12 residues. CDR1 MGHDK and CDR2 SYGVNS come from the germline V gene. Trimming left V 2 bases short and J 8 bases short, with 9 bases between. In DNA, the CDR3 is TGTGCCAGCAGTGAACTCAGGGGTACCCAGTACTTC. Translation: CASSELRGTQYF.

The chain uses TRBV5-4 and TRBJ2-7; D may correspond to TRBD1 or TRBD2 (6 bases each). This CDR3 has 14 residues. Trimming shortened V by 4 bases and J by 2 bases, and 13 bases separated the two germline ends. Germline loops: CDR1 SGHNT, CDR2 YYREEE (reference sequence). Written as DNA, the CDR3 is TGTGCCAGCAGCCCGGAAGGGGGGACCTACGAGCAGTACGTC. Translation: CASSPEGGTYEQYV.

This chain connects TRBV19 to TRBJ1-5; D possibly corresponds to TRBD1 (6 bases). In germline, CDR1 is LNHDA, CDR2 SQIVND (reference sequence). The CDR3 has 17 residues. The V gene lost 3 bases and the J gene lost 0 bases, with 15 bases spanning the gap. The chain's CDR3 is CASSILQGWGSNQPQHF. In nucleotides, the CDR3 is TGTGCCAGTAGTATTCTACAGGGATGGGGTAGCAATCAGCCCCAGCATTTT. The whole variable domain, remainder taken from reference TRBV19 and TRBJ1-5, is DGGITQSPKYLFRKEGQNVTLSCEQNLNHDAMYWYRQDPGQGLRLIYYSQIVNDFQKGDIAEGYSVSREKKESFPLTVTSAQKNPTAFYLCASSILQGWGSNQPQHFGDGTRLSIL.

The chain employs TRBV14 and TRBJ2-1; D unclear. This CDR3 contains 14 residues. Germline loops: CDR1 SGHDN, CDR2 FVKESK. Trimming removed 0 bases from V and 6 bases from J, with 9 bases in between. CDR3 bases: TGTGCCAGCAGCCAAGATTGGTCGGGCAATGAGCAGTTCTTC. Translating gives CASSQDWSGNEQFF.

This sequence joins TRBV15 and TRBJ2-5; TRBD2 matches 7 bases. V shed 1 base, J shed 7 bases, and the junction held 6 bases outside the gene matches. Per the germline V gene, CDR1 is LNHNV and CDR2 is YYDKDF (reference sequence). The CDR3 extends over 14 amino acids. CDR3 region: CATSRGTREGTQYF. DNA of the CDR3: TGTGCCACCAGCAGAGGGACAAGGGAGGGGACCCAGTACTTC.

The V and J genes are TRBV30 and TRBJ1-5; D is perhaps TRBD1 (6 bases). This CDR3 spans 14 amino acids. Trimming cost V 5 bases and J 6 bases, with 17 bases left between them. Per germline, CDR1 GTSNPN and CDR2 SVGIG (reference sequence). This chain's CDR3 is CAWGGEQGGQPQHF. Here the CDR3 DNA reads TGTGCCTGGGGTGGGGAACAGGGAGGTCAGCCCCAGCATTTT.

At least ten counts were recorded for this clone. V and J are TRBV13 and TRBJ2-2; D possibly corresponds to TRBD2 (7 bases). This CDR3 spans 15 amino acids. Germline values: CDR1 PRHDT, CDR2 FYEKMQ (reference sequence). V lost 1 base and J lost 4, with 10 bases in between. CDR3 loop: CASSLAGGLTGELFF. The DNA of the CDR3 is TGTGCCAGCAGCTTAGCGGGGGGCCTCACCGGGGAGCTGTTTTTT.

The rearrangement joins TRBV7-3 to TRBJ2-3; TRBD1 matches at 12 bases. This CDR3 is built from 14 residues. Germline V CDR1 and CDR2: SGHTA, FQGTGA. With 6 bases clipped from V and 7 bases from J, the junction kept 5 bases outside the gene matches. The CDR3 reads CASSPGQGAYTQYF. The CDR3 DNA sequence: TGTGCCAGCAGTCCGGGACAGGGGGCATATACGCAGTATTTT. Together with reference TRBV7-3 and TRBJ2-3, the CDR3 gives the full variable domain: GAGVSQTPSNKVTEKGKYVELRCDPISGHTALYWYRQSLGQGPEFLIYFQGTGAADDSGLPNDRFFAVRPEGSVSTLKIQRTERGDSAVYLCASSPGQGAYTQYFGPGTRLTVL.

The chain couples TRBV11-3 to TRBJ1-6; possible D gene TRBD1, 5 bases. V was pared by 5 bases and J by 8 bases, with 13 bases between. The germline V gene encodes CDR1 SGHNT and CDR2 YENEEA. This CDR3 contains 14 residues. CDR3 DNA: TGTGCCAGCAGCACTGGGGCCGCCTATTCACCCCTCCACTTT. Its protein is CASSTGAAYSPLHF.

The chain uses TRBV28 and TRBJ1-4, with D perhaps matching TRBD1 (5 bases). V lost 6 bases and J lost 5, with 16 bases in between. CDR3 length equals 15 residues. The germline gives CDR1 MDHEN, CDR2 SYDVKM. The CDR3 sequence is CASRPGGVQNEKLFF. CDR3 nucleotides: TGTGCCAGCAGACCCGGGGGGGTACAAAATGAAAAACTGTTTTTT.

The chain joins TRBV28 to TRBJ2-7, with 7 bases identical to TRBD2. The V segment lost 7 bases and the J segment 0 bases; nucleotides outside the gene matches: 3. CDR1 and CDR2 from the germline V gene are MDHEN and SYDVKM. This CDR3 has 13 residues. The chain's CDR3 is CASNREVSYEQYF. The CDR3 nucleotides read TGTGCCAGCAACCGGGAGGTCTCCTACGAGCAGTACTTC.

The chain combines TRBV27 with TRBJ1-2, with D possibly being TRBD1 (6 bases). The V end lost 0 bases, the J end lost 8 bases, and 13 bases lay between the germline ends. The V gene's germline CDR1 is MNHEY and CDR2 SMNVEV (reference sequence). This CDR3 is 14 amino acids long. The CDR3 loop reads CASSLSGGQRGYTF. CDR3 nucleotides: TGTGCCAGCAGTTTATCGGGGGGGCAACGGGGCTACACCTTC.

The chain has TRBV28 and TRBJ1-5; TRBD1 matches 7 bases. Germline values: CDR1 MDHEN, CDR2 SYDVKM. V was pared by 5 bases and J by 3 bases, with 7 bases of the junction left unmatched. The CDR3 extends over 15 amino acids. For the CDR3, the DNA is TGTGCCAGCAGTGCATCGACAGGGTACAATCAGCCCCAGCATTTT. Amino acids: CASSASTGYNQPQHF.

The chain recombines TRBV2 with TRBJ2-5; 8 bases are shared with TRBD2. This CDR3 has 12 amino acids. The germline CDR1 and CDR2 sequences are SNHLY and FYNNEI. The V and J ends lost 8 bases and 5 bases, in that order; junction bases with no gene match: 4. This CDR3 reads CASGLATETQYF. For the CDR3, the DNA is TGTGCCAGCGGACTAGCAACGGAGACCCAGTACTTC.

The rearrangement joins TRBV6-4 to TRBJ2-3; the match to TRBD2 covers 8 bases. The trim removed 2 bases at V and 2 bases at J, leaving 6 bases unmatched. CDR3 length equals 16 residues. Germline V gene lookup returns CDR1 MRHNA and CDR2 SNTAGT. The CDR3 sequence is CASSDTQRGSTDTQYF. As DNA, the CDR3 is TGTGCCAGCAGTGACACCCAGCGGGGGTCCACAGATACGCAGTATTTT.

The chain carries TRBV13 and TRBJ2-3, with a possible D match to TRBD2 (5 bases). Trimming took off 8 bases at V and 3 bases at J, with 18 bases between the two ends. CDR1 is PRHDT, CDR2 FYEKMQ, per germline (reference sequence). This CDR3 is 15 amino acids long. CDR3 bases: TGTGCCAGCTGCCGGCGGGTCCGAGGGACAGATACGCAGTATTTT. It encodes CASCRRVRGTDTQYF.

The chain links TRBV10-2 to TRBJ2-3; TRBD2 is a possible D gene (5 bases). The V and J ends lost 4 bases and 6 bases respectively, with 11 bases between them. In germline, CDR1 is WSHSY, CDR2 SAAADI. This CDR3 has 13 amino acids. The CDR3: CASSGTRVDTQYF. The CDR3 DNA reads as TGCGCCAGCAGTGGGACTCGGGTGGATACGCAGTATTTT.

The gene calls are TRBV7-2 and TRBJ2-7; 8 bases fit TRBD2. Germline CDR1 is SGHTA and CDR2 is FQGNSA. The CDR3 runs to 15 residues. The V gene end was trimmed by 1 base and the J gene end by 7 bases; junction bases not matched to a gene: 9. CDR3 in amino acids: CASSLDPSGLREQYF. The CDR3 nucleotides are TGTGCCAGCAGCTTAGATCCTAGCGGGCTCAGGGAGCAGTACTTC.

This chain joins TRBV28 and TRBJ2-7; 8 nucleotides align to TRBD2. The CDR3 is 14 residues long. Trimming took 5 bases from V and 3 from J; bases not matched to a gene: 6. Germline assignment: CDR1 MDHEN and CDR2 SYDVKM. Here the CDR3 DNA reads TGTGCCAGCAGTATTCCGGGACTAGTCTACGAGCAGTACTTC. It translates to CASSIPGLVYEQYF.

This chain links TRBV7-2 with TRBJ1-5; no definite D call. Germline CDR1 SGHTA, CDR2 FQGNSA. The CDR3 consists of 14 residues. V was clipped by 1 base and J by 4 bases, with 8 bases between them. The CDR3 DNA is TGTGCCAGCAGCTTAGTAAGGGAGAATCAGCCCCAGCATTTT. Amino acid sequence: CASSLVRENQPQHF.

This clone was seen only once. The rearrangement uses TRBV5-1 and TRBJ1-1; TRBD1 might be the D (6 bases). The CDR3 is 14 residues long. Trimming left V 0 bases short and J 2 bases short, with 8 bases between. Looked up from germline, CDR1 is SGHRS and CDR2 is YFSETQ. The CDR3: CASSLVGGNTEAFF. The DNA of the CDR3 is TGCGCCAGCAGCTTGGTCGGGGGCAACACTGAAGCTTTCTTT.

V is TRBV4-1 and J is TRBJ2-5, with 9 bases matching TRBD2. With 4 bases clipped from V and 6 bases from J, the junction kept 6 bases outside the gene matches. CDR3 length equals 14 residues. Germline CDR1 reads MGHRA; CDR2 reads YSYEKL. CDR3 coding DNA: TGCGCCAGCAGCCGGGCGGGGGGGGAAAAGACCCAGTACTTC. The encoded protein is CASSRAGGEKTQYF.